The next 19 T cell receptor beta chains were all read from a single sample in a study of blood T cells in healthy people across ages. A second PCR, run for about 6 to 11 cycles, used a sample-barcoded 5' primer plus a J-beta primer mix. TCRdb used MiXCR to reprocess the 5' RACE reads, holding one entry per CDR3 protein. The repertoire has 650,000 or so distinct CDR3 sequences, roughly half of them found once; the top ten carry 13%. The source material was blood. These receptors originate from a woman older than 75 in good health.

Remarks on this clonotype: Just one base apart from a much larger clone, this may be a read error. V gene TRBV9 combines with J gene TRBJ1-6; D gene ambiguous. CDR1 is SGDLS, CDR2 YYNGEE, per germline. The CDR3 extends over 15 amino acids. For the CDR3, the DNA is TGTACCAGCAGCGCCGCGAGCTCCTATAATTCACCCCTCCACTTT. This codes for CTSSAASSYNSPLHF.

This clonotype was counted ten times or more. CDR3 loop: CASSLGGAIDTQYF. The CDR3 DNA is TGTGCCAGCAGCTTAGGGGGGGCAATAGATACGCAGTATTTT. The V gene is TRBV7-2, the J gene TRBJ2-3; tentatively, D is TRBD1 or TRBD2 (6 bases each). There are 14 residues in the CDR3. Germline CDR1 and CDR2: SGHTA and FQGNSA. Trimming shortened V by 1 base and J by 5 bases, and 10 bases separated the two germline ends.

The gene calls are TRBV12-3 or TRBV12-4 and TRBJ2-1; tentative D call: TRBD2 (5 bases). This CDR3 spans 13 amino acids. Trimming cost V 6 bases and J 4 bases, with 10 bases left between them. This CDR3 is CASRLSGYNEQFF. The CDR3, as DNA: TGTGCCAGCAGGTTATCGGGATACAATGAGCAGTTCTTC.

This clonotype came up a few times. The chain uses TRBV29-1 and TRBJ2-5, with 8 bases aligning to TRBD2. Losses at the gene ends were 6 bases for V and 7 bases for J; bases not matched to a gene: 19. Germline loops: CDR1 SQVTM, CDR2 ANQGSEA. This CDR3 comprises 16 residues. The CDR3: CSVREGGARTFGTQYF. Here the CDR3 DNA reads TGCAGCGTCCGGGAGGGGGGGGCGCGAACTTTCGGGACCCAGTACTTC. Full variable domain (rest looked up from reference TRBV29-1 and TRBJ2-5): SAVISQKPSRDICQRGTSLTIQCQVDSQVTMMFWYRQQPGQSLTLIATANQGSEATYESGFVIDKFPISRPNLTFSTLTVSNMSPEDSSIYLCSVREGGARTFGTQYFGPGTRLLVL.

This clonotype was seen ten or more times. In DNA form, the CDR3 reads TGCGCCAGCAGCATAAACCCTAGGGCCAACAATGAGCAGTTCTTC. Its translation is CASSINPRANNEQFF. The chain combines TRBV5-1 with TRBJ2-1; D call uncertain. From germline, CDR1 is SGHRS and CDR2 YFSETQ. The length of the CDR3 is 15 residues. The germline V and J ends were trimmed by 4 bases and 5 bases, with 16 bases remaining between them.

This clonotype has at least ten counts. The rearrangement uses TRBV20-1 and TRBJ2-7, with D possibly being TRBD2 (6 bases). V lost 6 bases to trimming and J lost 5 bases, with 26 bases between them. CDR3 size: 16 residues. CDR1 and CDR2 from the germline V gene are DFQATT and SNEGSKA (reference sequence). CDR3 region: CSASLSPRLVLDEQYF. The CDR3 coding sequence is TGCAGTGCCAGTCTTTCCCCTAGACTAGTCCTGGACGAGCAGTACTTC.

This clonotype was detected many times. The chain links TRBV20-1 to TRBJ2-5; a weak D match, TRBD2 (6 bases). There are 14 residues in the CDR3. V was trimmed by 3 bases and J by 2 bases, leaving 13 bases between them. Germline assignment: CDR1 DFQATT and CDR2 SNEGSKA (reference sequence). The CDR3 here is CSASPGVKQETQYF. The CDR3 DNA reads TGCAGTGCTAGTCCGGGGGTGAAACAAGAGACCCAGTACTTC.

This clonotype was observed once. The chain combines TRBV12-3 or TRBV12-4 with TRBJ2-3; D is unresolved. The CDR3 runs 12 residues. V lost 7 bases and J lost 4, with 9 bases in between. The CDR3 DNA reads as TGTGCCAGCAATCCGGGCTCAGATACGCAGTATTTT. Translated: CASNPGSDTQYF.

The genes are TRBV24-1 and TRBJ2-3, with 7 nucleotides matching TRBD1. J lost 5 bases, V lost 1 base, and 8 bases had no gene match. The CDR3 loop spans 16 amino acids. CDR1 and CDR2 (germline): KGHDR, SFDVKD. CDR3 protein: CATSDFSRGYEDTQYF. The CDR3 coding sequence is TGTGCCACCAGTGATTTTTCCAGGGGGTATGAAGATACGCAGTATTTT.

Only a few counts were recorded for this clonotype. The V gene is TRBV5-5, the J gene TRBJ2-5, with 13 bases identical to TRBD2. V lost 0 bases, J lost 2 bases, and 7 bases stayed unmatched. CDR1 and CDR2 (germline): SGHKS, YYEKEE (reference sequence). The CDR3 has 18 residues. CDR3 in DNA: TGTGCCAGCAGCTTGGCTGTTCCGGGACTAGCGGGACAAGAGACCCAGTACTTC. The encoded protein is CASSLAVPGLAGQETQYF.

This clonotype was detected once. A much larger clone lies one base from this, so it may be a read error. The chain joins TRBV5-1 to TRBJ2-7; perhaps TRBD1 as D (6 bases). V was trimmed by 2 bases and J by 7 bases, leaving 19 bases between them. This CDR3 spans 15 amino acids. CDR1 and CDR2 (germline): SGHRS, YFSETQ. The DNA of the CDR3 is TGCGCCAGCAGCTTCCAGGGGATTTCCTACAATGAGCAGTACTTC. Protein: CASSFQGISYNEQYF.

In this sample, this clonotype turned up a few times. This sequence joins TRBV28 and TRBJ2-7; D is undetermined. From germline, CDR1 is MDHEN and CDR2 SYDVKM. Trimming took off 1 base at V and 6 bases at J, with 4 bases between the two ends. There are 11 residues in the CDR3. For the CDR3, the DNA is TGTGCCAGCAGTTTATCGTTCGAGCAGTACTTC. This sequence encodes CASSLSFEQYF. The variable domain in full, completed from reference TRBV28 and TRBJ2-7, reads DVKVTQSSRYLVKRTGEKVFLECVQDMDHENMFWYRQDPGLGLRLIYFSYDVKMKEKGDIPEGYSVSREKKERFSLILESASTNQTSMYLCASSLSFEQYFGPGTRLTVT.

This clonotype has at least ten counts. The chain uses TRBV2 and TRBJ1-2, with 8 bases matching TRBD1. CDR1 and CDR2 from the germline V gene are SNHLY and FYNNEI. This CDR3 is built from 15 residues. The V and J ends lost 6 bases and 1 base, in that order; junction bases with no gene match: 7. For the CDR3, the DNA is TGTGCCAGCAGCAGCTTCGGACAGGGTAACTATGGCTACACCTTC. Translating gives CASSSFGQGNYGYTF.

In DNA form, the CDR3 reads TGTGCCAGCAGTGCGTCAGGGCAAACACCCCTCCACTTT. The encoded protein is CASSASGQTPLHF. The chain links TRBV27 to TRBJ1-6, with D possibly TRBD1 on 5 matching bases. Trimming pared 5 bases from V and 11 bases from J, leaving 13 bases between. The germline V gene encodes CDR1 MNHEY and CDR2 SMNVEV (reference sequence). The CDR3 sequence is 13 residues long.

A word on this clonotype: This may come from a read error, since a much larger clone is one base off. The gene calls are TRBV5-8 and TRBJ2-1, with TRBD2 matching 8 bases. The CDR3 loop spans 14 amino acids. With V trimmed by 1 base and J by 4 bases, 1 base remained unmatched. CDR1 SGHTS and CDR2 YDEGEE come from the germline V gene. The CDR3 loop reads CASSLREGYNEQFF. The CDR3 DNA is TGTGCCAGCAGCTTGCGGGAGGGGTACAATGAGCAGTTCTTC. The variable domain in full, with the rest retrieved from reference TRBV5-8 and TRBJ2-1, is EAGVTQSPTHLIKTRGQQATLRCSPISGHTSVYWYQQALGLGLQFLLWYDEGEERNRGNFPPRFSGRQFPNYSSELNVNALELEDSALYLCASSLREGYNEQFFGPGTRLTVL.

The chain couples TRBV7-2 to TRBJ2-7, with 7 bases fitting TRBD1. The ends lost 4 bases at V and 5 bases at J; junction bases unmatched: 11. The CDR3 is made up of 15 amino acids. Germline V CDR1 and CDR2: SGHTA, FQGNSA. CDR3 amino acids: CASSSQSRTGDEQYF. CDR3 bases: TGTGCCAGCAGCTCTCAAAGCCGGACAGGAGACGAGCAGTACTTC.

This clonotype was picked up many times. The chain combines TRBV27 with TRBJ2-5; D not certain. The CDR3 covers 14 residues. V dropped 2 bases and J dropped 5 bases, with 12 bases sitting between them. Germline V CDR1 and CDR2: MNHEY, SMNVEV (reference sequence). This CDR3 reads CASSLGWNTETQYF. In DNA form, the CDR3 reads TGTGCCAGCAGTTTAGGTTGGAATACGGAGACCCAGTACTTC.

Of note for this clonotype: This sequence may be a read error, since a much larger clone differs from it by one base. CDR3 region: CASSANWTDTQYF. CDR3 in DNA: TGTGCCAGCAGCGCGAACTGGACAGATACGCAGTATTTT. The chain links TRBV3-1 to TRBJ2-3; D unclear. Trimming removed 5 bases at V and 3 bases at J, with 9 bases between. Germline V gene lookup returns CDR1 LGHDT and CDR2 YNNKEL (reference sequence). The CDR3 length is 13 residues.

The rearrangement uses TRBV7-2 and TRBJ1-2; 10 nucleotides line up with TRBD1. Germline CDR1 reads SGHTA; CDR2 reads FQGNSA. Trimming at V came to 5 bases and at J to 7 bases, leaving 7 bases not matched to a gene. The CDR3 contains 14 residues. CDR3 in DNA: TGTGCCAGCAGCCCGCGACAGGGGGCCTTTGGCTACACCTTC. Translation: CASSPRQGAFGYTF.